One sample yielded the 3 T cell receptor beta chains listed below, sequenced in a study of blood T cells in healthy people across ages (dated by TCRdb to between 2014 and 2017). The library was made by 5' RACE. Sequencer: Illumina HiSeq 2500. A second PCR of roughly 6 to 11 cycles was run with a J-beta primer mix and a sample-barcoded 5' primer. TCRdb reprocessing: public reads trimmed at Q25 with fastp, clones called with MiXCR, in-frame beta chains kept. Each CDR3 protein appears once, grouped with its most common genes and DNA. Within this sample are around 1,000,000 distinct CDR3 sequences, with less than 25% of them counted one time only. About 0.69% of the sample belongs to the ten largest clones. These same records also appear under a second study, on T cells of mothers and their children.

Material: blood. The receptor set was obtained from a girl aged 2 to 10 in good health.

Notes on this clonotype: The CDR3 ends on some other residue instead of the conserved phenylalanine or tryptophan, so this is likely a read error. The chain couples TRBV29-1 to TRBJ2-5, with no clear D. The germline V gene has CDR1 SQVTM and CDR2 ANQGSEA. V lost 8 bases, J lost 3 bases, and 13 bases lay in between. This CDR3 region has 12 residues. The CDR3 bases are TGCAGCTCCTTATACGAGGAAGAGACCCAGTACCTC. Its protein is CSSLYEEETQYL.

CDR3 sequence reads: CASSLAERPFTDTQYF. CDR3 nucleotide sequence: TGCGCCAGCAGCTTGGCAGAGCGGCCCTTCACAGATACGCAGTATTTT. The chain has TRBV5-1 and TRBJ2-3; tentatively, D is TRBD2 (5 bases). V was trimmed by 0 bases and J by 2 bases, leaving 13 bases between them. The CDR3 contains 16 residues. The V gene's germline CDR1 is SGHRS and CDR2 YFSETQ.

This clonotype was seen repeatedly, ten times or more. The chain combines TRBV7-8 with TRBJ2-3, with unresolved D. The CDR3 has 15 amino acids. V was clipped by 1 base and J by 2 bases, with 10 bases between them. CDR1 and CDR2 (germline): SGHVS, FQNEAQ. The CDR3 sequence is CASSLVGSITDTQYF. For the CDR3, the DNA is TGTGCCAGCAGCTTAGTGGGCTCAATCACAGATACGCAGTATTTT.